This T cell receptor beta chain was profiled in a study of graft-versus-host responses after intestinal transplantation. The CDR3 is 12 amino acids. The V end lost 5 bases, the J end lost 3 bases, and 8 bases lay between the germline ends. CDR1 is MNHEY, CDR2 SVGAGI, per germline. This table comes from immunoSEQ multiplex PCR, and its TCRdb copy is limited to in-frame clones, with some not included. The table has about 97,000 clones, about 93% seen once. This clone has only one observation. The sequence was obtained from a human patient who received an intestinal transplant, so some T cells may come from the graft donor. The input for sequencing was PBMCs, taken 450 to 460 days after intestinal transplant. This chain connects TRBV6-5 to TRBJ2-7, with a tentative D call TRBD1 (5 bases). CDR3 DNA: TGTGCCAGCAGTGAAAGGGGCTACGAGCAGTACTTC. Protein product: CASSERGYEQYF.